Each of the 15 T cell receptor beta chains below was sequenced from the same sample in a study of technical replicates of blood from a few donors. Here immunoSEQ multiplex PCR was the method, and the copy in TCRdb shows in-frame clones only, minus some. This table holds about 66,000 clones, roughly 92% found once. The sample was T cells isolated from PBMCs. These receptors were taken from a human donor in good health.

The CDR3 loop is CASSSTQALNTEAFF. For the CDR3, the DNA is TGTGCCAGCAGCAGTACACAGGCCCTGAACACTGAAGCTTTCTTT. The V and J genes are TRBV9 and TRBJ1-1; a possible D gene is TRBD1 (5 bases). V lost 4 bases and J 0 bases, leaving 13 bases between the germline ends. CDR3 size: 15 residues. Germline loops: CDR1 SGDLS, CDR2 YYNGEE.

V and J are TRBV9 and TRBJ2-4; possible D gene TRBD2, 6 bases. V was clipped by 3 bases and J by 0 bases, with 19 bases between them. Looked up from germline, CDR1 is SGDLS and CDR2 is YYNGEE. The CDR3 runs to 18 residues. This CDR3 is CASSDAGGGDLAKNIQYF. In DNA form, the CDR3 reads TGTGCCAGCAGCGACGCGGGTGGCGGGGACCTAGCCAAAAACATTCAGTACTTC.

This chain links TRBV7-9 with TRBJ1-2; 7 nucleotides agree with TRBD1. Germline CDR1 reads SEHNR; CDR2 reads FQNEAQ (reference sequence). Trimming removed 2 bases from V and 0 bases from J; junction bases left unmatched: 9. The CDR3 runs to 17 residues. Here the CDR3 DNA reads TGTGCCAGCAGCTTACAGACAGGGCGATCCACTAACTATGGCTACACCTTC. Protein sequence: CASSLQTGRSTNYGYTF.

V gene TRBV5-1 combines with J gene TRBJ2-7; 10 positions match TRBD2. The germline V gene encodes CDR1 SGHRS and CDR2 YFSETQ. V trimming: 1 base; J trimming: 5 bases; junction bases outside the gene matches: 3. CDR3 length equals 14 residues. CDR3 protein: CASSLPSGSDEQYF. The CDR3 bases are TGCGCCAGCAGCTTGCCTAGCGGGAGCGACGAGCAGTACTTC.

This sequence joins TRBV4-1 and TRBJ2-7, with TRBD1 matching over 7 bases. The germline gives CDR1 MGHRA, CDR2 YSYEKL. The V and J ends lost 1 base and 0 bases, in that order; junction bases with no gene match: 6. CDR3 length: 16 residues. DNA for the CDR3: TGCGCCAGCAGCCAAGTCTGGGACAGCAGCTCCTACGAGCAGTACTTC. The encoded protein is CASSQVWDSSSYEQYF.

The chain combines TRBV6-1 with TRBJ1-1, with D maybe TRBD1 (6 bases). The CDR3 totals 20 residues. Germline CDR1 reads MNHNS; CDR2 reads SASEGT. Between the trimmed V and J ends, which lost 2 bases and 3 bases, there was a span of 28 bases. The CDR3 spells CASSELSFGGRLGPDTEAFF. CDR3 nucleotide sequence: TGTGCCAGCAGTGAACTTTCCTTTGGGGGCCGCCTGGGGCCGGACACTGAAGCTTTCTTT.

The chain recombines TRBV5-4 with TRBJ2-1, with D possibly being TRBD2 (5 bases). Germline values: CDR1 SGHNT, CDR2 YYREEE (reference sequence). V lost 0 bases and J lost 6, with 10 bases in between. This CDR3 spans 14 amino acids. This CDR3 is CASSLVLDSNEQFF. CDR3 nucleotides: TGTGCCAGCAGCTTGGTACTAGATAGCAATGAGCAGTTCTTC.

The chain carries TRBV19 and TRBJ2-7; a possible D gene is TRBD1 (6 bases). The CDR3 covers 14 residues. The germline V gene encodes CDR1 LNHDA and CDR2 SQIVND (reference sequence). With 3 bases removed from V and 3 bases from J, the gap between germline ends came to 12 bases. CDR3 amino acids: CASSIGQGNYEQYF. The CDR3 DNA reads as TGTGCCAGTAGTATCGGGCAGGGGAACTACGAGCAGTACTTC.

A single count supports this clone. The rearrangement links TRBV6-1 to TRBJ2-1, with D possibly matching TRBD2 (6 bases). The V gene's germline CDR1 is MNHNS and CDR2 SASEGT. The CDR3 is made up of 13 amino acids. Trimming cost V 5 bases and J 10 bases, with 15 bases left between them. This CDR3 reads CASSTLGLAEQFF. Here the CDR3 DNA reads TGTGCCAGCAGTACCTTAGGGCTAGCGGAGCAGTTCTTC.

V is TRBV19 and J is TRBJ2-3, with D possibly TRBD2 on 6 matching bases. The CDR3 is 13 amino acids. V was shortened by 7 bases and J by 1 base, with 9 bases between the two germline ends. CDR1 is LNHDA and CDR2 is SQIVND in the germline V gene (reference sequence). CDR3 amino acids: CASKRVGTDTQYF. CDR3 nucleotides: TGTGCCAGTAAGCGGGTAGGCACAGATACGCAGTATTTT.

The chain couples TRBV9 to TRBJ2-3; the match to TRBD1 covers 7 bases. Germline loops: CDR1 SGDLS, CDR2 YYNGEE. V was pared by 0 bases and J by 2 bases, with 6 bases of the junction left unmatched. The CDR3 runs to 16 residues. CDR3: CASSVDTGAHTDTQYF. The CDR3 DNA sequence: TGTGCCAGCAGCGTAGATACAGGGGCGCACACAGATACGCAGTATTTT.

The chain couples TRBV5-4 to TRBJ2-7; no firm D call. The CDR3 is 13 amino acids. Looked up from germline, CDR1 is SGHNT and CDR2 is YYREEE (reference sequence). Deletions cut 0 bases from V and 3 bases from J, with 7 bases between. In DNA form, the CDR3 reads TGTGCCAGCAGCTTGGAAGACAACTACGAGCAGTACTTC. Its translation is CASSLEDNYEQYF.

This clone was picked up one time. The gene calls are TRBV4-3 and TRBJ2-7; the D gene is possibly TRBD2 (6 bases). V was cut by 1 base and J by 5 bases, with 12 bases left in between. Germline V gives CDR1 LGHNA, CDR2 YSLEER. The CDR3 is 14 residues long. CDR3 in DNA: TGCGCCAGCAGCCAAGTGGAGGGCCCAAACGAGCAGTACTTC. As protein: CASSQVEGPNEQYF.

This clone was counted only a few times. This rearrangement joins TRBV11-3 to TRBJ1-1; no clear D. Deletions cut 4 bases from V and 0 bases from J, with 9 bases between. The CDR3 covers 14 residues. The germline gives CDR1 SGHNT, CDR2 YENEEA. CDR3 bases: TGTGCCAGCAGCTCAAGGAGTATGAACACTGAAGCTTTCTTT. Translation gives CASSSRSMNTEAFF.

Comments on this clone: Other DNA sequences in the same sample also yield this CDR3. J is TRBJ2-1 and V is TRBV30; D call uncertain. V dropped 0 bases and J dropped 9 bases, with 6 bases sitting between them. The CDR3 totals 11 residues. Germline CDR1 and CDR2: GTSNPN and SVGIG (reference sequence). The chain's CDR3 is CAWSVGGEQFF. Here the CDR3 DNA reads TGTGCCTGGAGTGTTGGCGGTGAGCAGTTCTTC.